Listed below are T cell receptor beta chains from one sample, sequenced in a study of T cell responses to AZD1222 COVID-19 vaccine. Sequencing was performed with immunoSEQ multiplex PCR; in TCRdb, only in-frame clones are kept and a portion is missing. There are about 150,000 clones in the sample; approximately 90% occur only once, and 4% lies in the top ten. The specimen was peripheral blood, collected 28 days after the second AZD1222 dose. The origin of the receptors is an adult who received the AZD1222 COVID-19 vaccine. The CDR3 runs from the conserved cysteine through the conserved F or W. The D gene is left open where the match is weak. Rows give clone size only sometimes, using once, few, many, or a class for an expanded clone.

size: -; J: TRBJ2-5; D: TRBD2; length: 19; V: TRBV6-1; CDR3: CASSEAVSGRHRGVETQYF; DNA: TGTGCCAGCAGTGAAGCGGTTAGCGGGAGGCACCGAGGGGTGGAGACCCAGTACTTC
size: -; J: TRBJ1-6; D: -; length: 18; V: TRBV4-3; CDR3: CASSQERGDPSYNSPLHF; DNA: TGCGCCAGCAGCCAAGAACGGGGGGACCCCTCCTATAATTCACCCCTCCACTTT
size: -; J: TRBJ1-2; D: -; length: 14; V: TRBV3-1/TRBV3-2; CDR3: CASSQDQVGSGYTF; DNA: TGTGCCAGCAGCCAAGATCAGGTGGGCAGCGGCTACACCTTC
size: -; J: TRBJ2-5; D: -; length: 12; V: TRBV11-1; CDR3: CASSFFQETQYF; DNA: TGTGCCAGCAGCTTTTTTCAAGAGACCCAGTACTTC
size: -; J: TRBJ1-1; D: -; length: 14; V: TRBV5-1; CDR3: CASSWDPAKTEAFF; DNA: TGCGCCAGCAGCTGGGACCCAGCTAAGACTGAAGCTTTCTTT
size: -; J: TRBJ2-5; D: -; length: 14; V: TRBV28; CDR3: CASSLSGPGETQYF; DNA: TGTGCCAGCAGTTTAAGTGGACCGGGAGAGACCCAGTACTTC
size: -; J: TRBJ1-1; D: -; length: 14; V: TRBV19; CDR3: CASSSGITDTEAFF; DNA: TGTGCCAGTAGTTCAGGGATAACGGACACTGAAGCTTTCTTT
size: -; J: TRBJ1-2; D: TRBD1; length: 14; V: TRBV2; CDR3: CASSTFTGVSGYTF; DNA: TGTGCCAGCAGTACTTTCACAGGGGTGAGTGGCTACACCTTC
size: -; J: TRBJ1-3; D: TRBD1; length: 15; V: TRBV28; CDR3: CASSPHRGSGNTIYF; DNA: TGTGCCAGCAGTCCCCACAGGGGCTCTGGAAACACCATATATTTT
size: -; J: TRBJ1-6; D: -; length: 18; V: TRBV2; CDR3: CASSPTGRGGSYNSPLHF; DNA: TGTGCCAGCAGCCCTACAGGGAGGGGGGGCTCCTATAATTCACCCCTCCACTTT
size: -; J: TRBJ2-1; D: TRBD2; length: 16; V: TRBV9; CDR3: CASASGGPSIYNEQFF; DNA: TGTGCCAGCGCCAGCGGGGGCCCGAGCATATACAATGAGCAGTTCTTC
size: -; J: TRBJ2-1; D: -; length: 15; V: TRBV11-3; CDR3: CASSSGPHSYNEQFF; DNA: TGTGCCAGCAGTTCAGGGCCCCACTCCTACAATGAGCAGTTCTTC
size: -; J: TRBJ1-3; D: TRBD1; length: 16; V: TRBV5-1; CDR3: CASSALTGGTGNTIYF; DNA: TGCGCCAGCAGCGCGCTGACAGGGGGCACTGGAAACACCATATATTTT
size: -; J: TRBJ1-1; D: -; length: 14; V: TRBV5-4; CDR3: CASSPDIGGTEAFF; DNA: TGTGCCAGCAGCCCCGATATCGGGGGCACTGAAGCTTTCTTT
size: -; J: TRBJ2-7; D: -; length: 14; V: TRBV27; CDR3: CASRRGGPPYEQYF; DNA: TGTGCCAGCAGAAGGGGGGGTCCCCCCTACGAGCAGTACTTC
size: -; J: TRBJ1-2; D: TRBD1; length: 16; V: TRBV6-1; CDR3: CASSEAGGQGNYGYTF; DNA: TGTGCCAGCAGTGAAGCGGGGGGACAGGGGAACTATGGCTACACCTTC
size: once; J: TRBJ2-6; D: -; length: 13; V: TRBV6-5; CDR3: CASRAGGANVLTF; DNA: TGTGCCAGCAGAGCAGGTGGGGCCAACGTCCTGACTTTC
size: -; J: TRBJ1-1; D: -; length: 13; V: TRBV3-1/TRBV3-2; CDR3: CASSYDDGTGAFF; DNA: TGTGCCAGCAGCTACGATGACGGGACCGGGGCTTTCTTT
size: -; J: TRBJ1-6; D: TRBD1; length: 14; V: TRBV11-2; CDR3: CASSRQGPNSPLHF; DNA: TGTGCCAGCTCACGACAGGGGCCGAATTCACCCCTCCACTTT
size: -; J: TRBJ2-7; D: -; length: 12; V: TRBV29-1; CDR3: CSVEDHPGEQYF; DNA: TGCAGCGTTGAAGACCACCCTGGTGAGCAGTACTTC
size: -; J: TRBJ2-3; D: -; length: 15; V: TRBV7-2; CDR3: CASSLYLRGGDTQYF; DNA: TGTGCCAGCAGCTTATACTTACGGGGAGGAGATACGCAGTATTTT
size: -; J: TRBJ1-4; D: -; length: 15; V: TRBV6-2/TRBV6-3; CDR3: CASSLTRGTNEKLFF; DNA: TGTGCCAGCAGTTTGACGCGGGGAACTAATGAAAAACTGTTTTTT
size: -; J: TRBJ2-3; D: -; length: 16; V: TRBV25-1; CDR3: CASSESGTVSTDTQYF; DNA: TGTGCCAGCAGTGAATCAGGGACGGTTAGCACAGATACGCAGTATTTT
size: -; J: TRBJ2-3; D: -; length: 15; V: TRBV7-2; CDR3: CASSLVLGSTDTQYF; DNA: TGTGCCAGCAGCTTAGTCCTAGGTAGCACAGATACGCAGTATTTT
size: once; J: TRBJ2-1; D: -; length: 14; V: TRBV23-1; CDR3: CASSHPGKGNEQFF; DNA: TGCGCCAGCAGTCATCCCGGGAAAGGTAATGAGCAGTTCTTC
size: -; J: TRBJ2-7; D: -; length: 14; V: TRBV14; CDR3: CASSQEGWSYEQYF; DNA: TGTGCCAGCAGCCAAGAAGGATGGTCTTACGAGCAGTACTTC
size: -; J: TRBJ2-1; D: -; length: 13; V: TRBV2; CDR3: CASSRGQFNEQFF; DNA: TGTGCCAGCAGTCGAGGACAGTTTAATGAGCAGTTCTTC
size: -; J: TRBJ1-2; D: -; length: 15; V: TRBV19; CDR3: CASSTGGGANYGYTF; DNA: TGTGCCAGTAGCACCGGGGGGGGAGCTAACTATGGCTACACCTTC
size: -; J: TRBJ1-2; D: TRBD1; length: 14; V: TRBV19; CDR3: CATSDLRDSYGYTF; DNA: TGTGCCACCTCCGACTTAAGGGACAGTTATGGCTACACCTTC
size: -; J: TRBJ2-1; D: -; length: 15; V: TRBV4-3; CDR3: CASSPRQGGLLVQFF; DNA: TGCGCCAGCAGCCCCCGACAGGGAGGGCTCCTAGTGCAGTTCTTC
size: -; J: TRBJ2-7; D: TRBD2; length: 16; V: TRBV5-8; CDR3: CASSPLGLGNTYEQYF; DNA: TGTGCCAGCAGCCCCCTGGGACTAGGTAACACCTACGAGCAGTACTTC
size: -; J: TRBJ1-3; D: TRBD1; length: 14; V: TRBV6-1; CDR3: CASSETGTGNTIYF; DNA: TGTGCCAGCAGTGAGACAGGGACTGGAAACACCATATATTTT
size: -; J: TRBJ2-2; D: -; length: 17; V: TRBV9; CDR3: CASSVRVLVANTGELFF; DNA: TGTGCCAGCAGCGTTAGGGTTTTGGTAGCTAACACCGGGGAGCTGTTTTTT
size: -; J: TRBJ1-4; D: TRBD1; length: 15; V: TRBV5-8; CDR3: CASSLGQGRQEKLFF; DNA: TGTGCCAGCAGCTTGGGACAGGGTCGACAGGAAAAACTGTTTTTT
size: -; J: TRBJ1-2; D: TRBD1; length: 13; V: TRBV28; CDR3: CASITTGGSGYTF; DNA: TGTGCCAGCATCACGACAGGGGGCAGTGGCTACACCTTC
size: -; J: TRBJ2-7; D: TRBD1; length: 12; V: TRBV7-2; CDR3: CASSQGAYEQYF; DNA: TGTGCCAGCAGTCAGGGGGCCTACGAGCAGTACTTC
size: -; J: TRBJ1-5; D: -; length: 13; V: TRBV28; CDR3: CASSFGTNQPQHF; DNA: TGTGCCAGCAGTTTCGGGACCAATCAGCCCCAGCATTTT
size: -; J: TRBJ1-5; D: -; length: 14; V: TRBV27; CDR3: CASSLAIRGQPQHF; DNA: TGTGCCAGCAGTTTGGCTATCAGAGGTCAGCCCCAGCATTTT
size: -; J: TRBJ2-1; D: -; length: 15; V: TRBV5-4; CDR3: CASSPYVVRDNEQFF; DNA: TGTGCCAGCAGCCCGTATGTGGTACGGGACAATGAGCAGTTCTTC
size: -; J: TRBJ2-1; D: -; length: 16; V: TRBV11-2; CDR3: CASSTGPGKIGNEQFF; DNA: TGTGCCAGCAGCACCGGCCCAGGGAAAATTGGAAATGAGCAGTTCTTC
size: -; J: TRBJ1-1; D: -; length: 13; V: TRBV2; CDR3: CASSEGRNTEAFF; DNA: TGTGCCAGCAGTGAGGGCAGGAACACTGAAGCTTTCTTT
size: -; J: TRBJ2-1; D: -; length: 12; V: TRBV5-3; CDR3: CARSLVGNEQFF; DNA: TGTGCCAGAAGCTTGGTGGGCAATGAGCAGTTCTTC
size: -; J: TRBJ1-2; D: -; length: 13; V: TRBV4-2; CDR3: CASSQGIGSGYTF; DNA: TGTGCCAGCAGCCAAGGTATAGGGAGCGGCTACACCTTC
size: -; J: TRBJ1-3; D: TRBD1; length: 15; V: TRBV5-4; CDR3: CASSLVGQSGNTIYF; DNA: TGTGCCAGCAGCTTGGTGGGACAGTCTGGAAACACCATATATTTT
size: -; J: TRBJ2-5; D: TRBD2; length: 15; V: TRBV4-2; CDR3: CASSRVQGLGETQYF; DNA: TGTGCCAGCAGCCGAGTACAGGGACTAGGGGAGACCCAGTACTTC
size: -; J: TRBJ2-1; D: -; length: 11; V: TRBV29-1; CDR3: CSSPIGREQFF; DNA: TGCAGCTCCCCAATCGGAAGGGAGCAGTTCTTC
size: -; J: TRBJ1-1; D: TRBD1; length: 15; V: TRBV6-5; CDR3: CASSPRMTGGTEAFF; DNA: TGTGCCAGCAGCCCCAGAATGACAGGGGGGACTGAAGCTTTCTTT
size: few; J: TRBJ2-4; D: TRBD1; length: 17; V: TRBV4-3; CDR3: CASSQDLVGSGGNIQYF; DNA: TGCGCCAGCAGCCAAGACCTGGTTGGGTCAGGGGGAAACATTCAGTACTTC
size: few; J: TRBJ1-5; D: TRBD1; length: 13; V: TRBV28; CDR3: CASSLDRGQPQHF; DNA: TGTGCCAGCAGTTTGGACAGGGGTCAGCCCCAGCATTTT
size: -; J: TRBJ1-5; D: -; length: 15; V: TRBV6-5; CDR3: CASSRNGAGNQPQHF; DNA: TGTGCCAGCAGCCGCAACGGGGCGGGAAATCAGCCCCAGCATTTT
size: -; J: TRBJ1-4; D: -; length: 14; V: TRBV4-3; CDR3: CASSRGALVEKLFF; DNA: TGCGCCAGCAGCCGGGGAGCTCTGGTTGAAAAACTGTTTTTT
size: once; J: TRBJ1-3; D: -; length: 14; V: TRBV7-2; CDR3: CASSHRRELSTIYF; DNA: TGTGCCAGCAGCCACCGACGGGAATTGAGCACCATATATTTT